Each of the 4 T cell receptor beta chains below was sequenced from the same sample in a study of cytomegalovirus exposure and HLA in healthy donors. The PCR ran on 60 Vbeta and 13 Jbeta primers. TCRdb keeps only in-frame clones here, not all; method: immunoSEQ multiplex PCR. In the table there are about 200,000 clones, about 83% of which are singletons. Sequencing used PBMCs. The receptors here all came from a girl aged 10 to 17 in good health and CMV-seronegative.

This clone was counted once. The CDR3 sequence: CASSLGGEGRDTQYF. CDR3 DNA sequence: TGTGCCAGCAGCCTAGGGGGGGAGGGGAGAGATACGCAGTATTTT. The chain employs TRBV9 and TRBJ2-3; D possibly corresponds to TRBD2 (7 bases). The CDR3 is 15 residues long. V lost 4 bases to trimming and J lost 5 bases, with 17 bases between them. Germline assignment: CDR1 SGDLS and CDR2 YYNGEE. The variable domain in full, completed from reference TRBV9 and TRBJ2-3, reads DSGVTQTPKHLITATGQRVTLRCSPRSGDLSVYWYQQSLDQGLQFLIQYYNGEERAKGNILERFSAQQFPDLHSELNLSSLELGDSALYFCASSLGGEGRDTQYFGPGTRLTVL.

The CDR3 DNA reads as TGTGCCAGCAGCCAAGTTCCTAGCGGATACACAGATACGCAGTATTTT. Translating gives CASSQVPSGYTDTQYF. This chain joins TRBV4-2 and TRBJ2-3; 7 positions agree with TRBD2. Germline V lookup: CDR1 LGHNA, CDR2 YNFKEQ. V lost 1 base, J lost 2 bases, and 6 bases stayed unmatched. The CDR3 spans 16 residues.

The rearrangement joins TRBV19 to TRBJ2-1; 8 nucleotides align to TRBD2. V lost 2 bases and J lost 6; bases outside the gene matches: 9. This CDR3 is built from 16 residues. The germline CDR1 and CDR2 sequences are LNHDA and SQIVND (reference sequence). The CDR3 loop is CASSISGLALSNEQFF. The CDR3 nucleotides are TGTGCCAGTAGTATAAGTGGACTAGCACTTTCCAATGAGCAGTTCTTC.

CDR3 residues: CASSDRGVYGYTF. The CDR3 DNA sequence: TGTGCCAGCAGTGACAGGGGAGTTTATGGCTACACCTTC. The gene calls are TRBV25-1 and TRBJ1-2; TRBD1 is a possible D gene (6 bases). Germline CDR1 reads MGHDK; CDR2 reads SYGVNS. The V end lost 3 bases, the J end lost 5 bases, and 10 bases lay between the germline ends. The CDR3 is 13 residues long.